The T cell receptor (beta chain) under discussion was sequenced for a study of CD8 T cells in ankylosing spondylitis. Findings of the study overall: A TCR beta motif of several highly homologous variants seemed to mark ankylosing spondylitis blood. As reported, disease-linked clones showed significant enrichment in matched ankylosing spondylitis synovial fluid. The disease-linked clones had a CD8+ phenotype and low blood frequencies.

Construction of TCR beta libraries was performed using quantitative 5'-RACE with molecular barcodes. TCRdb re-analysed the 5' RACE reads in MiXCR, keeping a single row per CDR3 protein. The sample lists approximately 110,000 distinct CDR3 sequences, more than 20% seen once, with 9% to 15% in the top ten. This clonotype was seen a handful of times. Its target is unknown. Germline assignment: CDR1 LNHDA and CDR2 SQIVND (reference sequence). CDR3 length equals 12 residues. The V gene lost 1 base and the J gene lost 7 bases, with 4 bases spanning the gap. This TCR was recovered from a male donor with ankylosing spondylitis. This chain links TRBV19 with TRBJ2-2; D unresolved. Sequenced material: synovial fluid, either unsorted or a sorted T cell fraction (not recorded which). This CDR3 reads CASSIGGGELFF. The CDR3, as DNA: TGTGCCAGTAGTATAGGGGGCGGGGAGCTGTTTTTT. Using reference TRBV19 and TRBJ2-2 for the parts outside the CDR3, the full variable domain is DGGITQSPKYLFRKEGQNVTLSCEQNLNHDAMYWYRQDPGQGLRLIYYSQIVNDFQKGDIAEGYSVSREKKESFPLTVTSAQKNPTAFYLCASSIGGGELFFGEGSRLTVL.